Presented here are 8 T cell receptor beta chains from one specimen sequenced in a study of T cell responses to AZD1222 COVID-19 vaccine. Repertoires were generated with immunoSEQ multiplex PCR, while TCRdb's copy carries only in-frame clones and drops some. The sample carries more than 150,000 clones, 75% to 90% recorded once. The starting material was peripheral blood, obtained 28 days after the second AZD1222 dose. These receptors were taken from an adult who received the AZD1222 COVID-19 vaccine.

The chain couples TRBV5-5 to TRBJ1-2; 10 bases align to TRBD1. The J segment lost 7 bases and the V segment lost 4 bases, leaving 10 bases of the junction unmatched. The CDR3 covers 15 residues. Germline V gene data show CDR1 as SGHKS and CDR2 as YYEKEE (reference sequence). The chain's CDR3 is CASSQLPGQGFGYTF. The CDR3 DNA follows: TGTGCCAGCAGCCAATTACCGGGACAGGGGTTTGGCTACACCTTC.

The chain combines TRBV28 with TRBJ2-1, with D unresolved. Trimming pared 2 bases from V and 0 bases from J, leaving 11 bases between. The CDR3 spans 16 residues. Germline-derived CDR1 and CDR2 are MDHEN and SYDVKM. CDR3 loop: CASSLAQLLSYNEQFF. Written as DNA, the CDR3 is TGTGCCAGCAGTTTAGCTCAACTACTCTCCTACAATGAGCAGTTCTTC.

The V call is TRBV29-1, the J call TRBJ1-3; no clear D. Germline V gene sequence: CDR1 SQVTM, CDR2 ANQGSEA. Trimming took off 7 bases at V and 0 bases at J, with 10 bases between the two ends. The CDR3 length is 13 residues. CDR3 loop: CSGRAISGNTIYF. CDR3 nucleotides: TGCAGCGGCCGGGCCATCTCTGGAAACACCATATATTTT.

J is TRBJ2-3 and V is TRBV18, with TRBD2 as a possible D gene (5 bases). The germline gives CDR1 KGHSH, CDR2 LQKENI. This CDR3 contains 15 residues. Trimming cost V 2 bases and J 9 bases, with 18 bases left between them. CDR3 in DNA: TGTGCCAGCTCACCAACTAGAGACCCGCCTGGGACGCAGTATTTT. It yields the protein CASSPTRDPPGTQYF.

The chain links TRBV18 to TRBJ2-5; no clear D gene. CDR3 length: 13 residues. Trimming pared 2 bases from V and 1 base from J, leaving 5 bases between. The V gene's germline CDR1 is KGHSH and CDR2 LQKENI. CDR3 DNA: TGTGCCAGCTCACCAACCAGCCAAGAGACCCAGTACTTC. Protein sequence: CASSPTSQETQYF.

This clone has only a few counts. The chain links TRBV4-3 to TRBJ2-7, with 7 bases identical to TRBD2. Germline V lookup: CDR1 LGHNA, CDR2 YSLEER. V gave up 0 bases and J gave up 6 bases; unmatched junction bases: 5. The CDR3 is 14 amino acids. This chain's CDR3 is CASSQDSGRGEQYF. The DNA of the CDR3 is TGCGCCAGCAGCCAAGATAGCGGGCGGGGCGAGCAGTACTTC.

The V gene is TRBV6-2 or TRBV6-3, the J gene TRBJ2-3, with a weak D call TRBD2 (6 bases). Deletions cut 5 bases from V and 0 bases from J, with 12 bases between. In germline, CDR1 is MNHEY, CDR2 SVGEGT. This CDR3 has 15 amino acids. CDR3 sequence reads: CASSNRGGSTDTQYF. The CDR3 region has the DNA TGTGCCAGCAGTAATCGTGGGGGGAGCACAGATACGCAGTATTTT.

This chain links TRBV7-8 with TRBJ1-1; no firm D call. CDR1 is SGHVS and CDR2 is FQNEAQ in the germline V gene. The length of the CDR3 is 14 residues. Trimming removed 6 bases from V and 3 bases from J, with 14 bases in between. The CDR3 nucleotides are TGTGCCAGCAGGGTTAGAGGGAGGGACACTGAAGCTTTCTTT. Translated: CASRVRGRDTEAFF.